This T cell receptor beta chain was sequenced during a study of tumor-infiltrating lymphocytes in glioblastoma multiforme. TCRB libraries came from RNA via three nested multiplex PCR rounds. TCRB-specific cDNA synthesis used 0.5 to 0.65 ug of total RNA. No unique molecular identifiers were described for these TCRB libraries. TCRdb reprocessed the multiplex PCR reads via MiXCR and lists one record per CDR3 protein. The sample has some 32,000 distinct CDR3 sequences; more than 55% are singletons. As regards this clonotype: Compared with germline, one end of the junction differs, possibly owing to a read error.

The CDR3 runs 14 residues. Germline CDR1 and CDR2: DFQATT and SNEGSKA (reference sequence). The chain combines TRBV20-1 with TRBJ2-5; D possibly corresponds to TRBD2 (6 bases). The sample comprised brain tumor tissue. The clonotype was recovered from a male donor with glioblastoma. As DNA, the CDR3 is TGCAGTGCTAGGGAAGCTAGCGTCTCAGAGACCAAGTACTTC. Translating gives CSAREASVSETKYF.